The following is a TCR beta chain sequence with its context. This sample was taken from a study of blood T cell repertoires in COVID-19. Across the whole study: Spain, Italy and the United States supplied samples that represented acute and convalescent COVID-19.

The CDR3 sequence is 13 residues long. Germline V gene sequence: CDR1 SGHTA, CDR2 FQGTGA. V lost 5 bases, J lost 4 bases, and 11 bases lay in between. Authors' methods: The authors estimated nucleated cell counts from reference gene primer amplification. The data were produced by immunoSEQ multiplex PCR, yet TCRdb's version contains in-frame clones alone and is incomplete. V and J calls and clone size are as listed in that table; D and trimming were resolved from the DNA. The sample holds 85,000 to 130,000 clones, 70% to 90% seen once. Source material: peripheral blood. The TCR sequence derives from a human donor in a cohort sampled during active COVID-19. The chain employs TRBV7-3 and TRBJ2-5, with D perhaps TRBD2 (5 bases). The CDR3 bases are TGTGCCAGCAGCCCCCCTGGAGGAGAGACCCAGTACTTC. It specifies CASSPPGGETQYF.